This T cell receptor beta chain was identified in a study of vaccination and CD4 T cells after COVID-19. TCRdb reprocessed the PCR reads with MiXCR, giving one entry per CDR3 protein. The data contain about 20,000 distinct CDR3 sequences, roughly 62% of them singletons. There are 17 residues in the CDR3. The germline gives CDR1 MNHNS, CDR2 SASEGT. The trim removed 6 bases at V and 4 bases at J, leaving 11 bases unmatched. The sample was CD4+ T cells from blood, taken before SARS-CoV-2 vaccination. The clonotype comes from a human donor who had recovered from COVID-19. This chain links TRBV6-1 with TRBJ2-3; 12 bases are shared with TRBD2. The CDR3 loop is CASRVTSGRGGADTQYF. The CDR3 DNA reads as TGTGCCAGCAGAGTGACTAGCGGGAGAGGGGGGGCAGATACGCAGTATTTT.